This T cell receptor (beta chain) stems from a study of OX40 agonist ivuxolimab in advanced cancers. The germline V gene encodes CDR1 SGHAT and CDR2 FQNNGV. V was trimmed by 0 bases and J by 5 bases, leaving 11 bases between them. The CDR3 sequence is 14 residues long. Profiled with immunoSEQ multiplex PCR; TCRdb holds only in-frame clones, not every one. The sample yields around 31,000 clones, less than 90% seen once. The sequencing here drew on CD4+ or CD8+ T cells sorted from blood, taken in a trial of the OX40 agonist ivuxolimab. This chain uses TRBV11-2 with TRBJ2-7; D is ambiguous. The TCR was taken from an adult with an advanced solid tumor such as melanoma, head and neck, liver or kidney cancer. The CDR3 bases are TGTGCCAGCAGCTTAGAATTTTCGTCGGACGAGCAGTACTTC. Translating it yields CASSLEFSSDEQYF.